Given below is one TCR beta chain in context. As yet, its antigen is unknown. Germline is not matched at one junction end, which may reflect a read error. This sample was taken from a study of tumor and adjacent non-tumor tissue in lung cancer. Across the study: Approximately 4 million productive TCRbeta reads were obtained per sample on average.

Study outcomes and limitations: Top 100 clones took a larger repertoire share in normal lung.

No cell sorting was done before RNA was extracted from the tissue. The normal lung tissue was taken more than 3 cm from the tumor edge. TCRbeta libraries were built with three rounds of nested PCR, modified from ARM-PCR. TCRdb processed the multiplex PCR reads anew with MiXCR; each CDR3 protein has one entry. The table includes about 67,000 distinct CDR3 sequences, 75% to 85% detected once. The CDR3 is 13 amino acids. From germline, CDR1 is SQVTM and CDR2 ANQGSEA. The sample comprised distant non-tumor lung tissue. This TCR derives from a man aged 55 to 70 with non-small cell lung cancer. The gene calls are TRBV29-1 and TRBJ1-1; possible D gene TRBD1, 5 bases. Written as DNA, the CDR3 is TGCAGCGTCGGTGAAGGGGAGAACATTGAAGCTCTCTTT. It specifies CSVGEGENIEALF.